The 24 T cell receptor beta chains below were found in one sample sequenced in a study of blood T cell repertoires in COVID-19. Measured with immunoSEQ multiplex PCR; TCRdb has only the in-frame clones, and not every one. This table has around 130,000 clones, around 89% appearing once. Sample: peripheral blood. The receptors here all came from a woman aged 80 or over with acute or convalescent COVID-19.

This sequence joins TRBV24-1 and TRBJ2-3, with 10 positions matching TRBD1. This CDR3 region has 16 residues. From germline, CDR1 is KGHDR and CDR2 SFDVKD. The J segment lost 5 bases and the V segment lost 3 bases, leaving 7 bases of the junction unmatched. The CDR3 protein is CATSDTRDRGGDTQYF. The CDR3 DNA follows: TGTGCCACCAGTGATACGCGGGACAGGGGAGGAGATACGCAGTATTTT.

This clone was detected only once. This chain joins TRBV28 and TRBJ2-1; tentatively, D is TRBD2 (7 bases). CDR3 length: 15 amino acids. V lost 7 bases and J 4 bases, leaving 17 bases between the germline ends. Germline CDR1 reads MDHEN; CDR2 reads SYDVKM. The CDR3 bases are TGTGCCAGCACCCCGGGGGGCGGGGTATACAATGAGCAGTTCTTC. This translates into CASTPGGGVYNEQFF.

CDR3 sequence: CASSPISSGETQYF. The DNA of the CDR3 is TGTGCCAGCTCACCGATAAGTTCGGGGGAGACCCAGTACTTC. The chain is built from TRBV18 and TRBJ2-5, with D possibly TRBD2 on 5 matching bases. CDR1 and CDR2 (germline): KGHSH, LQKENI. Trimming removed 3 bases at V and 5 bases at J, with 13 bases between. There are 14 residues in the CDR3.

The chain has TRBV5-6 and TRBJ1-2; TRBD1 agrees at 10 bases. CDR1 is SGHDT and CDR2 is YYEEEE in the germline V gene. The junction had 7 bases not matched to a gene; V was cut back by 4 bases and J by 4 bases. The CDR3 totals 15 residues. As DNA, the CDR3 is TGTGCCAGCAGCAGCCAGACAGGGGGCAGCTATGGCTACACCTTC. This translates into CASSSQTGGSYGYTF.

V is TRBV19 and J is TRBJ1-1, with a possible D match to TRBD1 (5 bases). Germline V gene sequence: CDR1 LNHDA, CDR2 SQIVND (reference sequence). V was trimmed by 3 bases and J by 4 bases, leaving 15 bases between them. This CDR3 is 15 amino acids long. CDR3 DNA: TGTGCCAGTAGTATCCAGGGTGTTTTGGGCACTGAAGCTTTCTTT. Its translation is CASSIQGVLGTEAFF.

The chain joins TRBV6-5 to TRBJ1-6, with D perhaps TRBD1 (5 bases). Germline CDR1 and CDR2: MNHEY and SVGAGI. CDR3 length: 16 residues. Trimming left V 0 bases short and J 7 bases short, with 13 bases between. In DNA, the CDR3 is TGTGCCAGCAGTTACTCGACGACAGCTGCGAATTCACCCCTCCACTTT. Amino acid sequence: CASSYSTTAANSPLHF.

The V gene is TRBV7-2, the J gene TRBJ2-2, with 9 nucleotides matching TRBD2. This CDR3 is built from 15 residues. Germline trimming cut 5 bases from V and 7 bases from J; bases unmatched to any gene: 8. The germline gives CDR1 SGHTA, CDR2 FQGNSA. The CDR3 loop is CASSVGLATVGELFF. For the CDR3, the DNA is TGTGCCAGCAGCGTCGGACTAGCGACAGTCGGGGAGCTGTTTTTT.

The J gene is TRBJ1-1, the V gene TRBV5-8; D not resolved. The germline V and J ends were trimmed by 1 base and 5 bases, with 12 bases remaining between them. The germline CDR1 and CDR2 sequences are SGHTS and YDEGEE. The CDR3 sequence is 14 residues long. The CDR3 reads CASSLRGLGTEAFF. As DNA, the CDR3 is TGTGCCAGCAGCTTGCGCGGGCTCGGAACTGAAGCTTTCTTT.

The chain employs TRBV7-9 and TRBJ1-2, with 7 bases fitting TRBD1. V lost 4 bases to trimming and J lost 6 bases; unmatched junction nucleotides: 11. In germline, CDR1 is SEHNR, CDR2 FQNEAQ (reference sequence). CDR3 length equals 15 residues. CDR3 amino acids: CASSSRTGSMNGYTF. DNA for the CDR3: TGTGCCAGCAGCTCCCGGACAGGATCGATGAATGGCTACACCTTC. Combining the CDR3 with reference TRBV7-9 and TRBJ1-2 gives the whole variable domain DTGVSQNPRHKITKRGQNVTFRCDPISEHNRLYWYRQTLGQGPEFLTYFQNEAQLEKSRLLSDRFSAERPKGSFSTLEIQRTEQGDSAMYLCASSSRTGSMNGYTFGSGTRLTVV.

The V call is TRBV28, the J call TRBJ1-1; 7 bases are a match to TRBD1. The CDR3 contains 14 residues. After removal of 5 bases from V and 4 bases from J, the junction contained 7 bases not matched to a gene. CDR1 MDHEN and CDR2 SYDVKM come from the germline V gene. CDR3 amino acids: CASSHPTGITEAFF. CDR3 sequence (DNA): TGTGCCAGCAGTCACCCGACAGGGATCACTGAAGCTTTCTTT.

CDR3 in amino acids: CASSRARGGTSGPANTGELFF. CDR3 DNA sequence: TGTGCCAGCAGCCGGGCCCGGGGCGGGACTAGCGGTCCCGCGAACACCGGGGAGCTGTTTTTT. V gene TRBV4-2 combines with J gene TRBJ2-2; TRBD2 agrees at 11 bases. The CDR3 is 21 residues long. Trimming took 4 bases from V and 0 from J; bases not matched to a gene: 16. Germline V gene data show CDR1 as LGHNA and CDR2 as YNFKEQ.

This clone was seen only once. V and J are TRBV4-1 and TRBJ1-2; tentatively, D is TRBD1 (5 bases). V shed 0 bases and J shed 0 bases, with 14 bases lying between them. Germline CDR1 MGHRA, CDR2 YSYEKL. The CDR3 loop spans 17 amino acids. CDR3 DNA sequence: TGCGCCAGCAGCCAAGATTTTGGAAGGGGAACTAACTATGGCTACACCTTC. This encodes CASSQDFGRGTNYGYTF.

The rearrangement joins TRBV7-6 to TRBJ2-7; a possible D gene is TRBD2 (6 bases). This CDR3 is 13 amino acids long. CDR1 SGHVS and CDR2 FNYEAQ come from the germline V gene. V shed 3 bases and J shed 5 bases, with 11 bases lying between them. CDR3 nucleotide sequence: TGTGCCAGCAGCTTTTCCAGGAGGGACGAGCAGTACTTC. As protein: CASSFSRRDEQYF.

DNA for the CDR3: TGTGCCAGCAGCACTAAAGCTTTGGGTTGGAACACTGAAGCTTTCTTT. It translates to CASSTKALGWNTEAFF. The V call is TRBV7-2, the J call TRBJ1-1; D ambiguous. Germline CDR1 and CDR2: SGHTA and FQGNSA. Trimming removed 5 bases from V and 1 base from J, with 17 bases in between. The CDR3 is 16 amino acids. Variable domain in full (rest from reference TRBV7-2 and TRBJ1-1): GAGVSQSPSNKVTEKGKDVELRCDPISGHTALYWYRQSLGQGLEFLIYFQGNSAPDKSGLPSDRFSAERTGGSVSTLTIQRTQQEDSAVYLCASSTKALGWNTEAFFGQGTRLTVV.

V usage is TRBV5-1 and J usage is TRBJ1-4, with 12 bases matching TRBD1. The germline CDR1 and CDR2 sequences are SGHRS and YFSETQ. The CDR3 spans 14 residues. The ends lost 4 bases at V and 8 bases at J; junction bases unmatched: 3. Here the CDR3 reads CASSPGQGAEKLFF. The CDR3, as DNA: TGCGCCAGCAGCCCGGGACAGGGGGCGGAAAAACTGTTTTTT.

This chain joins TRBV29-1 and TRBJ1-2; a possible D gene is TRBD1 (6 bases). Trimming removed 3 bases at V and 1 base at J, with 21 bases between. CDR3 length: 17 amino acids. Germline-derived CDR1 and CDR2 are SQVTM and ANQGSEA. The CDR3 DNA sequence: TGCAGCGTTGATCTATTAAGGGGGGGGATTCGTAACTATGGCTACACCTTC. Protein sequence: CSVDLLRGGIRNYGYTF.

This chain uses TRBV5-1 with TRBJ2-5; 8 bases map to TRBD1. Germline trimming cut 3 bases from V and 4 bases from J; bases unmatched to any gene: 2. The CDR3 has 13 amino acids. Germline V gene lookup returns CDR1 SGHRS and CDR2 YFSETQ. The CDR3 is CASSSGTGETQYF. DNA of the CDR3: TGCGCCAGCAGCTCCGGGACAGGAGAGACCCAGTACTTC.

This clone has more than one count but fewer than ten. The J gene is TRBJ2-7, the V gene TRBV12-3 or TRBV12-4; 9 bases match TRBD1. V lost 4 bases and J lost 5; bases outside the gene matches: 3. The CDR3 spans 13 residues. Here the CDR3 DNA reads TGTGCCAGCAGTTCGGGACAGGGTAACGAGCAGTACTTC. Its translation: CASSSGQGNEQYF.

This chain links TRBV30 with TRBJ1-5; 7 bases agree with TRBD1. Germline V gives CDR1 GTSNPN, CDR2 SVGIG (reference sequence). CDR3 size: 16 residues. The ends lost 3 bases at V and 6 bases at J; junction bases unmatched: 14. The DNA of the CDR3 is TGTGCCTGGAGCCATGGACAGGAAAGTAGCGGTCAGCCCCAGCATTTT. It yields the protein CAWSHGQESSGQPQHF. Based on the CDR3 plus reference TRBV30 and TRBJ1-5, the full variable domain is SQTIHQWPATLVQPVGSPLSLECTVEGTSNPNLYWYRQAAGRGLQLLFYSVGIGQISSEVPQNLSASRPQDRQFILSSKKLLLSDSGFYLCAWSHGQESSGQPQHFGDGTRLSIL.

The V and J genes are TRBV2 and TRBJ2-2; TRBD2 aligns across 9 bases. The CDR3 runs to 16 residues. The germline V gene encodes CDR1 SNHLY and CDR2 FYNNEI. V lost 0 bases, J lost 7 bases, and 6 bases stayed unmatched. This CDR3 reads CASSEARTSVGGELFF. In DNA form, the CDR3 reads TGTGCCAGCAGTGAAGCGCGGACTAGCGTAGGCGGGGAGCTGTTTTTT.

The chain has TRBV5-1 and TRBJ2-7; 8 positions agree with TRBD2. The CDR3 is 13 residues long. Trimming at V came to 5 bases and at J to 6 bases, leaving 7 bases not matched to a gene. Per the germline V gene, CDR1 is SGHRS and CDR2 is YFSETQ. CDR3 sequence: CASRPGGGREQYF. CDR3 in DNA: TGCGCCAGCAGGCCCGGGGGGGGCCGCGAGCAGTACTTC.

The chain carries TRBV14 and TRBJ2-5, with 8 bases matching TRBD2. The V and J ends lost 0 bases and 5 bases, in that order; junction bases with no gene match: 5. This CDR3 comprises 15 residues. Germline V gives CDR1 SGHDN, CDR2 FVKESK. CDR3 coding DNA: TGTGCCAGCAGCCAAGATGGACTAGCTTGGGAGACCCAGTACTTC. It yields the protein CASSQDGLAWETQYF.

This clone was observed once. The rearrangement joins TRBV7-6 to TRBJ1-3; no clear D. The CDR3 runs to 14 residues. In germline, CDR1 is SGHVS, CDR2 FNYEAQ. V lost 4 bases to trimming and J lost 2 bases, with 9 bases between them. In DNA, the CDR3 is TGTGCCAGCAGCTCCCGACAAACTGGAAACACCATATATTTT. Its protein is CASSSRQTGNTIYF.

The genes are TRBV9 and TRBJ1-2; 8 bases fit TRBD1. Germline CDR1 is SGDLS and CDR2 is YYNGEE. V dropped 4 bases and J dropped 4; count of bases not matched to a gene: 6. The CDR3 runs 14 residues. For the CDR3, the DNA is TGTGCCAGCAGCTTATCCGACAGGGGCTATGGCTACACCTTC. It specifies CASSLSDRGYGYTF. Full variable domain (remainder filled in from reference TRBV9 and TRBJ1-2): DSGVTQTPKHLITATGQRVTLRCSPRSGDLSVYWYQQSLDQGLQFLIQYYNGEERAKGNILERFSAQQFPDLHSELNLSSLELGDSALYFCASSLSDRGYGYTFGSGTRLTVV.